This T cell receptor beta chain emerged from a study of T cells expressing NK-cell markers. Study-level background: Out of eight donors sequenced, seven tested HCMV-seropositive and the remaining one seronegative.

Study-wide findings and caveats: These clonotypes, the leaders elsewhere, also led the CD3+CD56-NKG2C+ fraction in a few donors.

CDR3 length: 15 amino acids. CDR1 is MNHEY, CDR2 SMNVEV, per germline (reference sequence). The authors generated TCR beta cDNA through 5'RACE template switching with UMIs. TCRdb reprocessed the 5' RACE reads and reports one entry per CDR3 protein, with no DNA. In all, the sample yields 90,000 to 130,000 distinct CDR3 sequences. With respect to this clonotype: Its antigen is currently unknown.

The sequencing sample was made of blood T cells: a sorted CD56 or NKG2C T cell subset, CD4+ or CD8+ T cells, or bulk PBMC T cells (not recorded which). The V gene is TRBV27, the J gene TRBJ1-4; TCRdb's D call of TRBD1 is untestable without DNA. The sequence came from a woman between 18 and 70 years old in good health. This CDR3 reads CASSAGTATNEKLFF.